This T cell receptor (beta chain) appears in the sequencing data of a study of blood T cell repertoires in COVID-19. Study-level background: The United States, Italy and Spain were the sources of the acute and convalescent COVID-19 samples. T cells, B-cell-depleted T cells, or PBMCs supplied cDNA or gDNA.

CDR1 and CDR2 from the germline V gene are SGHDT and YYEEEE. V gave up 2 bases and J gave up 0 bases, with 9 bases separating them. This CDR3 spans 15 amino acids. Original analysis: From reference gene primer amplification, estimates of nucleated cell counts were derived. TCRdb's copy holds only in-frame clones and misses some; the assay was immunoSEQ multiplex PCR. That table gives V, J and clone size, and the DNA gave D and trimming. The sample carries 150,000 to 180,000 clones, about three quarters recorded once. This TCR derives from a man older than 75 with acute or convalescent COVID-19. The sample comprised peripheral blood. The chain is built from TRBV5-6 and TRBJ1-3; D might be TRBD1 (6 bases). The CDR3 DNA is TGTGCCAGCAGCTTCGACAGGAGCTCTGGAAACACCATATATTTT. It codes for CASSFDRSSGNTIYF.